This TCR beta chain was retrieved from a study of T cells in tuberculosis. Study-wide background: A South African cohort included IGRA-negative adolescents, latently infected IGRA-positive adolescents and adults with active tuberculosis.

Unmatched junction bases numbered 9, after V lost 4 bases and J lost 7 bases. The CDR3 has 14 amino acids. CDR1 SGHRS and CDR2 YFSETQ come from the germline V gene. Study-wide results and caveats: Classification accuracy was 87% (AUROC around 0.9) with the GMM-specific repertoire. Active tuberculosis alpha repertoires lay closer to GMM-specific TCRs than controls'.

Generated by immunoSEQ multiplex PCR, the TCRdb table keeps only in-frame clones and is missing some. Counted here are about 23,000 clones, roughly 97% occurring once; the ten biggest clones make up 6% to 6.5%. As regards this clone: Its matching antigen is unknown.

Sequencing was carried out using PBMCs. This TCR was sampled from a donor aged 10-30 years with latent tuberculosis or without tuberculosis infection. The gene calls are TRBV5-1 and TRBJ1-1, with TRBD1 matching over 8 bases. CDR3 sequence (DNA): TGCGCCAGCAGCCGAAGGTCGACAGGGGATGAAGCTTTCTTT. Translation gives CASSRRSTGDEAFF.